This passage covers 10 T cell receptor beta chains from one sample sequenced in a study of blood T cell repertoires in COVID-19. Assay used: immunoSEQ multiplex PCR; TCRdb lists only in-frame clones, some missing. The profile shows more than 55,000 clones, around 87% of them singletons. The specimen sequenced was peripheral blood. These receptors all stem from a man between 60 and 75 years old with active or convalescent COVID-19.

This clone was detected only once. V usage is TRBV27 and J usage is TRBJ2-6; D gene ambiguous. Trimming pared 6 bases from V and 1 base from J, leaving 4 bases between. This CDR3 is 13 amino acids long. Germline V gene lookup returns CDR1 MNHEY and CDR2 SMNVEV (reference sequence). Here the CDR3 DNA reads TGTGCCAGCAGAACATCTGGGGCCAACGTCCTGACTTTC. This sequence encodes CASRTSGANVLTF.

This chain joins TRBV13 and TRBJ1-1, with no clear D. Germline loops: CDR1 PRHDT, CDR2 FYEKMQ (reference sequence). The CDR3 has 12 amino acids. V was shortened by 7 bases and J by 5 bases, with 11 bases between the two germline ends. This chain's CDR3 is CASTHSQTEAFF. CDR3 sequence (DNA): TGTGCCAGCACCCACAGTCAAACTGAAGCTTTCTTT.

This chain links TRBV7-2 with TRBJ2-2; D call uncertain. The CDR3 is 16 amino acids. Trimming cost V 4 bases and J 1 base, with 13 bases left between them. CDR1 and CDR2 from the germline V gene are SGHTA and FQGNSA. The CDR3 protein is CASSSSVVWNTGELFF. CDR3 bases: TGTGCCAGCAGCTCCTCTGTTGTTTGGAACACCGGGGAGCTGTTTTTT.

V usage is TRBV7-2 and J usage is TRBJ2-7; possibly TRBD2 for D (7 bases). Germline values: CDR1 SGHTA, CDR2 FQGNSA. Between the trimmed V and J ends, which lost 5 bases and 3 bases, there was a span of 17 bases. The CDR3 extends over 15 amino acids. CDR3 sequence: CASSRGANGVYEQYF. CDR3 bases: TGTGCCAGCAGCCGGGGGGCAAACGGTGTCTACGAGCAGTACTTC.

This clone was recorded only once. The chain employs TRBV30 and TRBJ2-2, with 7 nucleotides matching TRBD1. Germline CDR1 reads GTSNPN; CDR2 reads SVGIG (reference sequence). CDR3 length equals 16 residues. V shed 0 bases, J shed 3 bases, and the junction held 7 bases outside the gene matches. CDR3 protein: CAWSVLWGTDTGELFF. For the CDR3, the DNA is TGTGCCTGGAGTGTACTTTGGGGGACAGACACCGGGGAGCTGTTTTTT.

CDR3 bases: TGCGCCAGCCCTAGCAGCAATCAGCCCCAGCATTTT. Translating it yields CASPSSNQPQHF. This rearrangement joins TRBV5-1 to TRBJ1-5; D is ambiguous. V was trimmed by 7 bases and J by 1 base, leaving 6 bases between them. Looked up from germline, CDR1 is SGHRS and CDR2 is YFSETQ. The CDR3 is made up of 12 amino acids.

J is TRBJ1-6 and V is TRBV11-2; 7 bases align to TRBD1. The CDR3 is 14 residues long. V trimming: 5 bases; J trimming: 10 bases; junction bases outside the gene matches: 8. Germline V CDR1 and CDR2: SGHAT, FQNNGV. The CDR3 sequence: CASSARQGVSPLHF. Written as DNA, the CDR3 is TGTGCCAGCAGCGCCCGACAGGGAGTCTCACCCCTCCACTTT. Full variable domain (outside the CDR3, taken from reference TRBV11-2 and TRBJ1-6): EAGVAQSPRYKIIEKRQSVAFWCNPISGHATLYWYQQILGQGPKLLIQFQNNGVVDDSQLPKDRFSAERLKGVDSTLKIQPAKLEDSAVYLCASSARQGVSPLHFGNGTRLTVT.

CDR3 region: CASSPVRGSGANVLTF. DNA of the CDR3: TGTGCCAGCAGCCCCGTTCGGGGCTCTGGGGCCAACGTCCTGACTTTC. V is TRBV7-2 and J is TRBJ2-6, with D maybe TRBD2 (5 bases). Germline V gene data show CDR1 as SGHTA and CDR2 as FQGNSA. The CDR3 is 16 amino acids. Trimming cost V 5 bases and J 0 bases, with 11 bases left between them.

The chain combines TRBV9 with TRBJ2-1; 7 bases map to TRBD1. The CDR3 loop spans 17 amino acids. CDR1 and CDR2 (germline): SGDLS, YYNGEE. J was trimmed by 2 bases and V by 0 bases; bases with no gene match: 8. CDR3 loop: CASSVVAGGEAYNEQFF. DNA of the CDR3: TGTGCCAGCAGCGTAGTGGCAGGGGGTGAGGCCTACAATGAGCAGTTCTTC.

This chain links TRBV5-1 with TRBJ2-1, with D possibly matching TRBD1 (5 bases). CDR3 length: 15 residues. CDR1 and CDR2 (germline): SGHRS, YFSETQ. Trimming took 4 bases from V and 6 from J, leaving 17 bases between them. The DNA for the CDR3 is TGCGCCAGCAGCCTACCGACAGCATCACTCAATGAGCAGTTCTTC. It yields the protein CASSLPTASLNEQFF.